A single sample gave rise to the 30 T cell receptor beta chains below, sequenced in a study of cytomegalovirus exposure and HLA in healthy donors. The study ran its PCR with 60 Vbeta and 13 Jbeta primers. The data were produced by immunoSEQ multiplex PCR, yet TCRdb's version contains in-frame clones alone and is incomplete. Here the sample spans around 140,000 clones, roughly 73% being singletons. Sequenced material: PBMCs. These receptors were obtained from a man aged 35-49 years in good health and CMV-seronegative.

The V call is TRBV7-3, the J call TRBJ2-5; tentative D call: TRBD2 (6 bases). The CDR3 has 14 amino acids. V dropped 4 bases and J dropped 4 bases, with 13 bases sitting between them. Germline lookup yields CDR1 SGHTA and CDR2 FQGTGA. The DNA of the CDR3 is TGTGCCAGCAGCTCGGTCGGGACTCGAGAGACCCAGTACTTC. It specifies CASSSVGTRETQYF. The variable domain in full, completed from reference TRBV7-3 and TRBJ2-5, reads GAGVSQTPSNKVTEKGKYVELRCDPISGHTALYWYRQSLGQGPEFLIYFQGTGAADDSGLPNDRFFAVRPEGSVSTLKIQRTERGDSAVYLCASSSVGTRETQYFGPGTRLLVL.

The V and J genes are TRBV29-1 and TRBJ2-5; TRBD2 aligns across 9 bases. The DNA matches TRBJ2-7 better at its end, which makes the J call doubtful. This CDR3 spans 13 amino acids. CDR1 and CDR2 from the germline V gene are SQVTM and ANQGSEA. The CDR3 nucleotides are TGCAGCGCGGCGGGGGGGGGTTGGTACGAGCAGTACTTC. Protein product: CSAAGGGWYEQYF.

V and J are TRBV5-1 and TRBJ2-2, with D tentatively TRBD2 (5 bases). The V gene lost 1 base and the J gene lost 0 bases, with 10 bases spanning the gap. Germline assignment: CDR1 SGHRS and CDR2 YFSETQ. CDR3 length: 16 amino acids. CDR3 residues: CASSLLRETNTGELFF. CDR3 coding DNA: TGCGCCAGCAGCTTGCTACGGGAAACGAACACCGGGGAGCTGTTTTTT.

This clone was detected only a few times. The chain links TRBV18 to TRBJ1-4, with 12 bases lining up with TRBD1. CDR1 is KGHSH, CDR2 LQKENI, per germline. This CDR3 comprises 16 residues. J lost 4 bases, V lost 6 bases, and 6 bases had no gene match. The CDR3, as DNA: TGTGCCAGCTCTCCGGGACAGGGGGCTTTTAATGAAAAACTGTTTTTT. Protein product: CASSPGQGAFNEKLFF.

The chain links TRBV6-1 to TRBJ1-5; D is unresolved. Looked up from germline, CDR1 is MNHNS and CDR2 is SASEGT. V was shortened by 1 base and J by 7 bases, with 5 bases between the two germline ends. The length of the CDR3 is 12 residues. The CDR3 is CASSEVLQPQHF. DNA of the CDR3: TGTGCCAGCAGTGAAGTCCTCCAGCCCCAGCATTTT.

The chain uses TRBV27 and TRBJ1-2; a weak D match, TRBD1 (6 bases). The CDR3 runs to 13 residues. With 3 bases removed from V and 2 bases from J, the gap between germline ends came to 7 bases. Germline V gene sequence: CDR1 MNHEY, CDR2 SMNVEV (reference sequence). The CDR3 DNA is TGTGCCAGCAGTTTCAGGGGAAACTATGGCTACACCTTC. This gives the protein CASSFRGNYGYTF.

The CDR3 nucleotides read TGTGCCAGCAGCTTGGCGCAGGGGGCGCGTAAACCCTCTGGGGCCAACGTCCTGACTTTC. Its protein product is CASSLAQGARKPSGANVLTF. The chain employs TRBV5-4 and TRBJ2-6, with TRBD1 identical over 8 bases. With 0 bases clipped from V and 0 bases from J, the junction kept 11 bases outside the gene matches. CDR1 is SGHNT, CDR2 YYREEE, per germline (reference sequence). CDR3 length equals 20 residues.

The chain has TRBV5-1 and TRBJ2-7; 7 positions agree with TRBD2. Trimming at V came to 4 bases and at J to 0 bases, leaving 7 bases not matched to a gene. Germline V gene sequence: CDR1 SGHRS, CDR2 YFSETQ. The length of the CDR3 is 15 residues. The CDR3 here is CASSRDGGSSYEQYF. The CDR3 coding sequence is TGCGCCAGCAGCCGTGACGGGGGGAGCTCCTACGAGCAGTACTTC. Combining the CDR3 with reference TRBV5-1 and TRBJ2-7 gives the whole variable domain KAGVTQTPRYLIKTRGQQVTLSCSPISGHRSVSWYQQTPGQGLQFLFEYFSETQRNKGNFPGRFSGRQFSNSRSEMNVSTLELGDSALYLCASSRDGGSSYEQYFGPGTRLTVT.

CDR3 DNA: TGTGCCAGCAGCTTTCGGGGTTCCGCTTTGGAGACCCAGTACTTC. Its protein is CASSFRGSALETQYF. This rearrangement joins TRBV7-7 to TRBJ2-5; the D gene is possibly TRBD2 (5 bases). CDR3 size: 15 residues. Trimming shortened V by 3 bases and J by 5 bases, and 16 bases separated the two germline ends. CDR1 SSHAT and CDR2 FNYEAQ come from the germline V gene (reference sequence). Filled out from reference TRBV7-7 and TRBJ2-5, the complete variable domain reads GAGVSQSPRYKVTKRGQDVTLRCDPISSHATLYWYQQALGQGPEFLTYFNYEAQPDKSGLPSDRFSAERPEGSISTLTIQRTEQRDSAMYRCASSFRGSALETQYFGPGTRLLVL.

V and J are TRBV27 and TRBJ2-2; D is possibly TRBD1 (6 bases). This CDR3 is 14 amino acids long. Germline assignment: CDR1 MNHEY and CDR2 SMNVEV (reference sequence). Trimming took 4 bases from V and 0 from J, leaving 6 bases between them. DNA of the CDR3: TGTGCCAGCAGTTGGACAGCGAACACCGGGGAGCTGTTTTTT. Amino acid sequence: CASSWTANTGELFF.

Remarks on this clone: This sample includes further DNA sequences coding for the same CDR3. V gene TRBV10-3 combines with J gene TRBJ2-6; tentatively, D is TRBD1 (5 bases). Trimming pared 6 bases from V and 1 base from J, leaving 7 bases between. CDR1 is ENHRY, CDR2 SYGVKD, per germline. This CDR3 spans 14 amino acids. In DNA, the CDR3 is TGTGCCATCAGAGCAGGGTCTGGGGCCAACGTCCTGACTTTC. Amino acids: CAIRAGSGANVLTF.

V usage is TRBV11-2 and J usage is TRBJ1-6; no clear D gene. Trimming cost V 5 bases and J 4 bases, with 3 bases left between them. Germline V lookup: CDR1 SGHAT, CDR2 FQNNGV. The CDR3 sequence is 12 residues long. The CDR3 region is CASSQYNSPLHF. The CDR3 DNA is TGTGCCAGCAGCCAATATAATTCACCCCTCCACTTT.

This clone has a handful of counts. This chain uses TRBV15 with TRBJ1-4, with D tentatively TRBD1 (5 bases). The V end was cut by 2 bases, the J end by 1 base, with 14 bases between. The germline V gene has CDR1 LNHNV and CDR2 YYDKDF (reference sequence). CDR3 size: 17 residues. Written as DNA, the CDR3 is TGTGCCACCAGCAGAAAAAGGGGTGGTGGAACTAATGAAAAACTGTTTTTT. Its protein product is CATSRKRGGGTNEKLFF. Filled out from reference TRBV15 and TRBJ1-4, the complete variable domain reads DAMVIQNPRYQVTQFGKPVTLSCSQTLNHNVMYWYQQKSSQAPKLLFHYYDKDFNNEADTPDNFQSRRPNTSFCFLDIRSPGLGDTAMYLCATSRKRGGGTNEKLFFGSGTQLSVL.

This chain connects TRBV7-9 to TRBJ2-4; TRBD1 matches 7 bases. Trimming took 5 bases from V and 0 from J; bases not matched to a gene: 7. This CDR3 region has 16 residues. From germline, CDR1 is SEHNR and CDR2 FQNEAQ (reference sequence). This chain's CDR3 is CASSHWQGVAKNIQYF. CDR3 DNA sequence: TGTGCCAGCAGCCACTGGCAGGGGGTAGCCAAAAACATTCAGTACTTC.

CDR3 in DNA: TGTGCCAGCAGCTTCAACCTACCGGGACAGGGGAGCGAGCAGTACTTC. This translates into CASSFNLPGQGSEQYF. V is TRBV7-9 and J is TRBJ2-7; TRBD1 matches 10 bases. Trimming cost V 3 bases and J 6 bases; bases outside gene matches: 11. CDR3 length: 16 residues. Germline V lookup: CDR1 SEHNR, CDR2 FQNEAQ (reference sequence).

V gene TRBV5-1 combines with J gene TRBJ1-1, with D perhaps TRBD1 (5 bases). CDR1 and CDR2 from the germline V gene are SGHRS and YFSETQ. The germline V and J ends were trimmed by 2 bases and 7 bases, with 15 bases remaining between them. The CDR3 consists of 14 residues. CDR3 in amino acids: CASSLQALRGEAFF. CDR3 bases: TGCGCCAGCAGCTTACAGGCCCTTAGAGGTGAAGCTTTCTTT.

The V call is TRBV10-3, the J call TRBJ1-4; 8 bases are shared with TRBD1. The length of the CDR3 is 15 residues. The junction had 5 bases not matched to a gene; V was cut back by 5 bases and J by 3 bases. From germline, CDR1 is ENHRY and CDR2 SYGVKD. This chain's CDR3 is CAISNTGGPNEKLFF. CDR3 bases: TGTGCCATCAGTAACACAGGGGGACCTAATGAAAAACTGTTTTTT.

The V and J genes are TRBV5-6 and TRBJ1-1, with TRBD1 as a possible D gene (6 bases). Germline V gene lookup returns CDR1 SGHDT and CDR2 YYEEEE. This CDR3 comprises 14 residues. V was clipped by 0 bases and J by 7 bases, with 13 bases between them. The CDR3 DNA sequence: TGTGCCAGCAGCTTGGAGGGGGTTGGGAGTGAAGCTTTCTTT. Translating gives CASSLEGVGSEAFF. Variable domain in full (rest from reference TRBV5-6 and TRBJ1-1): DAGVTQSPTHLIKTRGQQVTLRCSPKSGHDTVSWYQQALGQGPQFIFQYYEEEERQRGNFPDRFSGHQFPNYSSELNVNALLLGDSALYLCASSLEGVGSEAFFGQGTRLTVV.

This clone has a single count. This sequence joins TRBV6-5 and TRBJ2-6; D may be TRBD1 (6 bases). The CDR3 runs to 16 residues. Germline CDR1 MNHEY, CDR2 SVGAGI. V lost 4 bases and J 4 bases, leaving 14 bases between the germline ends. In DNA, the CDR3 is TGTGCCAGCAGTTCAACAGGGTTAGGAGGGGCCAACGTCCTGACTTTC. Its translation: CASSSTGLGGANVLTF.

CDR3 region: CASSLEGEQPQHF. As DNA, the CDR3 is TGCGCCAGCAGCTTGGAGGGGGAACAGCCCCAGCATTTT. The chain recombines TRBV5-1 with TRBJ1-5; TRBD1 is a possible D gene (6 bases). The CDR3 covers 13 residues. V lost 0 bases and J lost 7, with 8 bases in between. The germline CDR1 and CDR2 sequences are SGHRS and YFSETQ.

The rearrangement joins TRBV11-2 to TRBJ2-5; a possible D gene is TRBD2 (5 bases). The J call is in doubt because the DNA end fits TRBJ2-7 better. The CDR3 length is 14 residues. The V gene's germline CDR1 is SGHAT and CDR2 FQNNGV. The CDR3 loop reads CASSLARGRYEQYF. For the CDR3, the DNA is TGTGCCAGCAGCTTAGCCCGGGGTAGGTACGAGCAGTACTTC.

V usage is TRBV18 and J usage is TRBJ2-5; D is possibly TRBD1 (6 bases). Deletions cut 3 bases from V and 8 bases from J, with 16 bases between. The CDR3 spans 14 residues. Per germline, CDR1 KGHSH and CDR2 LQKENI. The DNA for the CDR3 is TGTGCCAGCTCACCCCAAACCAACAGGGCTACCCAGTACTTC. It specifies CASSPQTNRATQYF.

The rearrangement uses TRBV6-5 and TRBJ2-7, with TRBD1 identical over 8 bases. CDR3 length: 14 amino acids. With V trimmed by 4 bases and J by 1 base, 3 bases remained unmatched. Germline-derived CDR1 and CDR2 are MNHEY and SVGAGI. The CDR3 loop reads CASSSTGVSYEQYF. CDR3 nucleotides: TGTGCCAGCAGTTCGACAGGGGTATCCTACGAGCAGTACTTC.

This chain joins TRBV25-1 and TRBJ1-1; 7 nucleotides line up with TRBD1. The ends lost 3 bases at V and 4 bases at J; junction bases unmatched: 8. The CDR3 has 15 amino acids. From germline, CDR1 is MGHDK and CDR2 SYGVNS. CDR3 nucleotides: TGTGCCAGCAGTGACGCCGACAGGGAAGGCACTGAAGCTTTCTTT. It translates to CASSDADREGTEAFF. Full variable domain (missing parts from reference TRBV25-1 and TRBJ1-1): EADIYQTPRYLVIGTGKKITLECSQTMGHDKMYWYQQDPGMELHLIHYSYGVNSTEKGDLSSESTVSRIRTEHFPLTLESARPSHTSQYLCASSDADREGTEAFFGQGTRLTVV.

This chain connects TRBV9 to TRBJ2-1; D is perhaps TRBD1 (6 bases). CDR3 length: 14 amino acids. Trimming pared 0 bases from V and 9 bases from J, leaving 13 bases between. Germline V gene sequence: CDR1 SGDLS, CDR2 YYNGEE. The CDR3 sequence: CASSVEGRGSEQFF. As DNA, the CDR3 is TGTGCCAGCAGCGTAGAGGGCAGGGGTAGTGAGCAGTTCTTC. The full variable domain, with the rest looked up from reference TRBV9 and TRBJ2-1, is DSGVTQTPKHLITATGQRVTLRCSPRSGDLSVYWYQQSLDQGLQFLIQYYNGEERAKGNILERFSAQQFPDLHSELNLSSLELGDSALYFCASSVEGRGSEQFFGPGTRLTVL.

The chain carries TRBV6-1 and TRBJ1-1; TRBD1 agrees at 7 bases. Per the germline V gene, CDR1 is MNHNS and CDR2 is SASEGT. The CDR3 is 13 amino acids. With 6 bases clipped from V and 4 bases from J, the junction kept 5 bases outside the gene matches. The CDR3 DNA sequence: TGTGCCAGCAGGACCACAGGGGCCACTGAAGCTTTCTTT. Its protein is CASRTTGATEAFF.

This clone was detected only a few times. The CDR3, as DNA: TGCGCCAGCAGTGACTTAACGGGACAGCTTTTCACCGGGGAGCTGTTTTTT. As protein: CASSDLTGQLFTGELFF. The chain employs TRBV10-2 and TRBJ2-2; 7 bases are a match to TRBD1. With V trimmed by 3 bases and J by 4 bases, 11 bases remained unmatched. The CDR3 has 17 amino acids. Germline values: CDR1 WSHSY, CDR2 SAAADI.

The chain uses TRBV12-5 and TRBJ2-2, with TRBD2 identical over 12 bases. The germline V gene encodes CDR1 LGHNT and CDR2 FRNRAP. The CDR3 has 17 amino acids. V lost 5 bases, J lost 4 bases, and 8 bases stayed unmatched. The chain's CDR3 is CASGGRLAGALTGELFF. The CDR3 coding sequence is TGTGCTAGTGGTGGCCGACTAGCGGGGGCCCTCACCGGGGAGCTGTTTTTT.

The chain has TRBV4-3 and TRBJ2-7; 9 nucleotides align to TRBD1. The CDR3 is 17 amino acids. Germline V lookup: CDR1 LGHNA, CDR2 YSLEER. Unmatched junction bases numbered 8, after V lost 0 bases and J lost 2 bases. CDR3: CASSQEIAGTGTYEQYF. The CDR3 DNA follows: TGCGCCAGCAGCCAAGAGATAGCCGGGACAGGGACCTACGAGCAGTACTTC.

This rearrangement joins TRBV28 to TRBJ1-2, with D unclear. V lost 2 bases, J lost 8 bases, and 12 bases lay in between. The CDR3 runs to 13 residues. Germline lookup yields CDR1 MDHEN and CDR2 SYDVKM. The CDR3 reads CASSLAVSLGYTF. The CDR3 DNA is TGTGCCAGCAGTTTAGCGGTGTCTTTAGGCTACACCTTC.